The 32 T cell receptor beta chains below all came from one sample that was sequenced in a study of beta chain features in type 1 diabetes. TCRB transcripts that were expressed got sequenced, as all of the isolated RNA had been reverse transcribed. The protocol was immunoSEQ multiplex PCR, while the TCRdb copy is restricted to in-frame clones and leaves out a portion. This sample has 600,000 to 650,000 clones, with 15% to 17% found just once. The sample was naive CD4+ T cells from blood. Source of these receptors: a man aged 18 to 30 in good health.

This clone showed up just a few times. The gene calls are TRBV5-4 and TRBJ2-1; D remains ambiguous. Germline V gives CDR1 SGHNT, CDR2 YYREEE (reference sequence). The CDR3 runs to 14 residues. Trimming pared 0 bases from V and 5 bases from J, leaving 9 bases between. The CDR3 protein is CASSLAVLHNEQFF. In DNA, the CDR3 is TGTGCCAGCAGCTTGGCCGTCTTACACAATGAGCAGTTCTTC.

This clone was seen only a few times. The rearrangement links TRBV5-1 to TRBJ2-7; D may correspond to TRBD1 or TRBD2 (5 bases each). CDR3 length: 18 amino acids. Germline-derived CDR1 and CDR2 are SGHRS and YFSETQ. Trimming took 3 bases from V and 1 from J, leaving 23 bases between them. CDR3 sequence: CASSWGGGGSVLSYEQYF. CDR3 nucleotide sequence: TGCGCCAGCAGCTGGGGCGGAGGAGGTTCCGTTCTGTCCTACGAGCAGTACTTC. The full variable domain, with the rest looked up from reference TRBV5-1 and TRBJ2-7, is KAGVTQTPRYLIKTRGQQVTLSCSPISGHRSVSWYQQTPGQGLQFLFEYFSETQRNKGNFPGRFSGRQFSNSRSEMNVSTLELGDSALYLCASSWGGGGSVLSYEQYFGPGTRLTVT.

This clone was seen a handful of times. The gene calls are TRBV13 and TRBJ2-1; possible D gene TRBD2, 5 bases. This CDR3 is built from 16 residues. V dropped 2 bases and J dropped 0 bases, with 11 bases sitting between them. Germline CDR1 reads PRHDT; CDR2 reads FYEKMQ (reference sequence). Here the CDR3 reads CASSLFVGSSYNEQFF. The CDR3 nucleotides are TGTGCCAGCAGCTTATTCGTAGGGAGCTCCTACAATGAGCAGTTCTTC. Filled out from reference TRBV13 and TRBJ2-1, the complete variable domain reads AAGVIQSPRHLIKEKRETATLKCYPIPRHDTVYWYQQGPGQDPQFLISFYEKMQSDKGSIPDRFSAQQFSDYHSELNMSSLELGDSALYFCASSLFVGSSYNEQFFGPGTRLTVL.

The CDR3 nucleotides read TGTGCCAGCAGCTCGCTCCGGGACAGGAACACCGGGGAGCTGTTTTTT. Translated, it gives CASSSLRDRNTGELFF. The chain combines TRBV11-2 with TRBJ2-2; 7 nucleotides line up with TRBD1. J lost 1 base, V lost 4 bases, and 6 bases had no gene match. This CDR3 spans 16 amino acids. CDR1 SGHAT and CDR2 FQNNGV come from the germline V gene. The full variable domain, its missing parts supplied by reference TRBV11-2 and TRBJ2-2, is EAGVAQSPRYKIIEKRQSVAFWCNPISGHATLYWYQQILGQGPKLLIQFQNNGVVDDSQLPKDRFSAERLKGVDSTLKIQPAKLEDSAVYLCASSSLRDRNTGELFFGEGSRLTVL.

The chain has TRBV20-1 and TRBJ2-1; D ambiguous. CDR3 length equals 11 residues. Germline loops: CDR1 DFQATT, CDR2 SNEGSKA (reference sequence). Trimming cost V 3 bases and J 8 bases, with 8 bases left between them. In DNA, the CDR3 is TGCAGTGCTAGGAGGCGCTATGAGCAGTTCTTC. Residues: CSARRRYEQFF.

This clone came up a few times. At one of its ends the junction is not consistent with the germline gene, which may arise from a read error. V is TRBV29-1 and J is TRBJ2-1; 9 nucleotides align to TRBD1. CDR1 SQVTM and CDR2 ANQGSEA come from the germline V gene. CDR3 length: 12 amino acids. The CDR3 is CSAGTGFIVWVF. The DNA for the CDR3 is TGCAGCGCCGGGACAGGGTTTATCGTATGGGTCTTC.

J is TRBJ1-6 and V is TRBV5-4; unclear D gene. CDR3 length: 15 residues. Per the germline V gene, CDR1 is SGHNT and CDR2 is YYREEE (reference sequence). Trimming pared 4 bases from V and 2 bases from J, leaving 10 bases between. CDR3 protein: CASSRDSPYNSPLHF. The CDR3 coding sequence is TGTGCCAGCAGCCGAGACTCGCCCTATAATTCACCCCTCCACTTT.

The chain is built from TRBV5-4 and TRBJ2-5; maybe TRBD1 (6 bases). Between the trimmed V and J ends, which lost 5 bases and 5 bases, there was a span of 13 bases. This CDR3 contains 13 residues. CDR1 and CDR2 from the germline V gene are SGHNT and YYREEE (reference sequence). The CDR3 nucleotides are TGTGCCAGCAGTTTCGGGACACAGGAGACCCAGTACTTC. Translating it yields CASSFGTQETQYF.

This clone was seen a handful of times. CDR3 nucleotides: TGTGCCAGCACCCCAGGGACATTTTATAGCAATCAGCCCCAGCATTTT. As protein: CASTPGTFYSNQPQHF. This chain links TRBV28 with TRBJ1-5; a possible D gene is TRBD1 (6 bases). This CDR3 has 16 residues. Germline values: CDR1 MDHEN, CDR2 SYDVKM. V was trimmed by 7 bases and J by 0 bases, leaving 16 bases between them.

With regard to this clone: The sample carries other DNA sequences with the same CDR3. The chain uses TRBV5-6 and TRBJ2-5; no clear D. V lost 1 base and J 5 bases, leaving 3 bases between the germline ends. The CDR3 consists of 11 residues. The germline V gene has CDR1 SGHDT and CDR2 YYEEEE. CDR3: CASSLRETQYF. In DNA form, the CDR3 reads TGTGCCAGCAGCTTGAGGGAGACCCAGTACTTC.

This clone was seen a few times. At the DNA level, this CDR3 is encoded by other sequences in the same sample as well. CDR3 nucleotides: TGCGCCAGCAGCTCGCGACAGGGGTCCTACAATGAGCAGTTCTTC. It encodes CASSSRQGSYNEQFF. The chain employs TRBV4-3 and TRBJ2-1, with TRBD1 identical over 8 bases. V shed 5 bases and J 1 base; nucleotides not matched to a gene: 4. The germline gives CDR1 LGHNA, CDR2 YSLEER. This CDR3 region has 15 residues.

The chain links TRBV21-1 to TRBJ2-1; no check of the table's D call, TRBD1, against the DNA was made. TRBV21-1 is tagged as a pseudogene. This CDR3 comprises 15 residues. The CDR3: CASSKVQDRANEQFF. The CDR3, as DNA: TGTGCCAGCAGCAAAGTTCAGGACAGGGCGAATGAGCAGTTCTTC.

This clone turned up a few times. The genes are TRBV5-4 and TRBJ2-7, with D possibly being TRBD1 (6 bases). CDR1 and CDR2 (germline): SGHNT, YYREEE (reference sequence). The CDR3 is made up of 14 amino acids. V lost 3 bases, J lost 1 base, and 11 bases lay in between. As DNA, the CDR3 is TGTGCCAGCAGCTCTGGACAGAGGTCCTACGAGCAGTACTTC. Translation: CASSSGQRSYEQYF.

In its sample, this clone was seen a few times. V is TRBV7-9 and J is TRBJ2-2; no reliable D call. CDR3 size: 15 residues. V shed 4 bases and J shed 5 bases, with 14 bases lying between them. The germline CDR1 and CDR2 sequences are SEHNR and FQNEAQ (reference sequence). The CDR3 DNA sequence: TGTGCCAGCAGCTCTCACCGGGTTCCAACCGGGGAGCTGTTTTTT. It codes for CASSSHRVPTGELFF.

The rearrangement uses TRBV29-1 and TRBJ2-5; the D gene could be TRBD1 or TRBD2 (7 bases each). With the DNA end fitting TRBJ2-7 better, the J assignment may be wrong. This CDR3 has 11 amino acids. CDR1 is SQVTM, CDR2 ANQGSEA, per germline. CDR3 in DNA: TGCAGCGTTGACAGGGGGGGCGAGCAGTACTTC. Residues: CSVDRGGEQYF.

This chain uses TRBV7-9 with TRBJ1-1, with D possibly matching TRBD1 (6 bases). This CDR3 region has 14 residues. The V gene lost 5 bases and the J gene lost 5 bases, with 15 bases spanning the gap. Germline lookup yields CDR1 SEHNR and CDR2 FQNEAQ (reference sequence). CDR3 bases: TGTGCCAGCAGCCGGTGGACAGAAGGGACTGAAGCTTTCTTT. Protein product: CASSRWTEGTEAFF.

On this clone: Other nucleotide sequences in the sample specify the same CDR3. V gene TRBV27 combines with J gene TRBJ2-5, with 7 nucleotides matching TRBD2. V dropped 3 bases and J dropped 2; count of bases not matched to a gene: 6. The CDR3 runs to 15 residues. Germline lookup yields CDR1 MNHEY and CDR2 SMNVEV (reference sequence). CDR3 amino acids: CASSLAGVGQETQYF. The CDR3 DNA reads TGTGCCAGCAGTTTGGCGGGGGTTGGACAAGAGACCCAGTACTTC.

The chain has TRBV5-6 and TRBJ2-2, with D possibly TRBD2 on 5 matching bases. The CDR3 spans 13 residues. Trimming took off 1 base at V and 7 bases at J, with 8 bases between the two ends. The germline CDR1 and CDR2 sequences are SGHDT and YYEEEE. The CDR3 region has the DNA TGTGCCAGCAGCTTGCCGGGAATCGGGGAGCTGTTTTTT. It yields the protein CASSLPGIGELFF. Using reference TRBV5-6 and TRBJ2-2 for the parts outside the CDR3, the full variable domain is DAGVTQSPTHLIKTRGQQVTLRCSPKSGHDTVSWYQQALGQGPQFIFQYYEEEERQRGNFPDRFSGHQFPNYSSELNVNALLLGDSALYLCASSLPGIGELFFGEGSRLTVL.

This clone occurred a few times. The V call is TRBV18, the J call TRBJ1-1; D is unclear. With 2 bases removed from V and 0 bases from J, the gap between germline ends came to 16 bases. The CDR3 consists of 17 residues. Germline loops: CDR1 KGHSH, CDR2 LQKENI. CDR3 in amino acids: CASSPMIKREMNTEAFF. The CDR3 DNA sequence: TGTGCCAGCTCACCAATGATCAAGAGGGAAATGAACACTGAAGCTTTCTTT.

This rearrangement joins TRBV4-2 to TRBJ2-1, with D maybe TRBD2 (5 bases). In germline, CDR1 is LGHNA, CDR2 YNFKEQ. Trimming cost V 1 base and J 2 bases, with 12 bases left between them. The CDR3 is made up of 16 amino acids. This CDR3 reads CASSQVGLAAYNEQFF. In nucleotides, the CDR3 is TGTGCCAGCAGCCAAGTCGGGCTAGCTGCCTACAATGAGCAGTTCTTC.

About this clone itself: The junction shows a germline mismatch at one end, possibly a read error. The gene calls are TRBV6-1 and TRBJ1-1; 7 positions agree with TRBD1. This CDR3 region has 14 residues. Germline CDR1 and CDR2: MNHNS and SASEGT. This CDR3 reads CASREDREGGEAFF. CDR3 nucleotides: TGTGCCAGCAGGGAAGACAGGGAGGGCGGTGAAGCTTTCTTT.

The chain joins TRBV28 to TRBJ2-5, with 7 bases aligning to TRBD2. Losses at the gene ends were 1 base for V and 4 bases for J; bases not matched to a gene: 6. Germline values: CDR1 MDHEN, CDR2 SYDVKM. The CDR3 runs to 15 residues. In DNA, the CDR3 is TGTGCCAGCAGTTTATTCGGGGGAGGGCTAGAGACCCAGTACTTC. Its protein is CASSLFGGGLETQYF.

This clone was detected a few times. This specimen includes other DNA sequences encoding the same CDR3. The chain couples TRBV29-1 to TRBJ1-5; the D is unclear. V was pared by 4 bases and J by 2 bases, with 6 bases between. Germline V gene lookup returns CDR1 SQVTM and CDR2 ANQGSEA. This CDR3 spans 12 amino acids. The CDR3 DNA reads TGCAGCGTTGGGGGTGGCAATCAGCCCCAGCATTTT. Protein product: CSVGGGNQPQHF.

The V and J genes are TRBV5-4 and TRBJ2-6; D is uncertain. This CDR3 region has 14 residues. CDR1 is SGHNT and CDR2 is YYREEE in the germline V gene (reference sequence). The V end lost 4 bases, the J end lost 4 bases, and 9 bases lay between the germline ends. The CDR3, as DNA: TGTGCCAGCAGCCCTTACGGGGGGGCCAACGTCCTGACTTTC. Protein: CASSPYGGANVLTF.

V is TRBV28 and J is TRBJ1-2; tentative D call: TRBD1 (6 bases). The CDR3 contains 14 residues. The V gene lost 7 bases and the J gene lost 4 bases, with 16 bases spanning the gap. Germline loops: CDR1 MDHEN, CDR2 SYDVKM. CDR3 sequence reads: CASTLGRGAYGYTF. CDR3 DNA sequence: TGTGCCAGCACCTTGGGTAGGGGGGCCTATGGCTACACCTTC.

This chain connects TRBV30 to TRBJ1-2; TRBD1 might be the D (5 bases). Germline CDR1 and CDR2: GTSNPN and SVGIG (reference sequence). Deletions cut 3 bases from V and 5 bases from J, with 16 bases between. CDR3 length equals 14 residues. The chain's CDR3 is CAWRGTIVGYGYTF. CDR3 sequence (DNA): TGTGCCTGGAGAGGGACTATCGTGGGATATGGCTACACCTTC.

This clone has more than one count but fewer than ten. Other DNA sequences of this sample code for an identical CDR3. This sequence joins TRBV30 and TRBJ2-3, with D unresolved. This CDR3 has 11 residues. Trimming stripped 0 bases from V and 5 bases from J, with 3 bases between. Germline-derived CDR1 and CDR2 are GTSNPN and SVGIG (reference sequence). CDR3 amino acids: CAWSVRDTQYF. CDR3 sequence (DNA): TGTGCCTGGAGTGTACGAGATACGCAGTATTTT.

The chain combines TRBV15 with TRBJ1-5; D remains unclear. This CDR3 has 14 amino acids. V lost 0 bases to trimming and J lost 3 bases, with 6 bases between them. CDR1 is LNHNV and CDR2 is YYDKDF in the germline V gene (reference sequence). In nucleotides, the CDR3 is TGTGCCACCAGCAGAGATCTAGTCAATCAGCCCCAGCATTTT. It is translated as CATSRDLVNQPQHF. Drawing the rest from reference TRBV15 and TRBJ1-5, the complete variable domain is DAMVIQNPRYQVTQFGKPVTLSCSQTLNHNVMYWYQQKSSQAPKLLFHYYDKDFNNEADTPDNFQSRRPNTSFCFLDIRSPGLGDTAMYLCATSRDLVNQPQHFGDGTRLSIL.

This chain connects TRBV12-5 to TRBJ1-2; D perhaps matches TRBD1 (5 bases). The CDR3 is 15 amino acids. Trimming cost V 6 bases and J 5 bases, with 19 bases left between them. CDR1 is LGHNT, CDR2 FRNRAP, per germline. CDR3 residues: CASGINGAETYGYTF. The CDR3 nucleotides are TGTGCTAGTGGAATTAATGGGGCGGAAACTTATGGCTACACCTTC.

V usage is TRBV7-6 and J usage is TRBJ1-2; possible D gene TRBD1, 6 bases. V lost 3 bases and J 7 bases, leaving 15 bases between the germline ends. The CDR3 is 14 residues long. Germline CDR1 reads SGHVS; CDR2 reads FNYEAQ. Here the CDR3 DNA reads TGTGCCAGCAGCTTGGGCAGGGGAGAAGGTGGCTACACCTTC. This sequence encodes CASSLGRGEGGYTF.

The chain links TRBV9 to TRBJ1-5; D uncertain. The CDR3 sequence is 14 residues long. V lost 4 bases and J 7 bases, leaving 15 bases between the germline ends. Germline V lookup: CDR1 SGDLS, CDR2 YYNGEE. The chain's CDR3 is CASSPNTGGQPQHF. The CDR3 DNA reads as TGTGCCAGCAGCCCAAACACTGGCGGCCAGCCCCAGCATTTT.

The genes are TRBV2 and TRBJ2-7; D is unresolved. V lost 8 bases to trimming and J lost 0 bases, with 8 bases between them. This CDR3 has 12 residues. In germline, CDR1 is SNHLY, CDR2 FYNNEI. CDR3 protein: CASDRSSYEQYF. CDR3 DNA: TGTGCCAGCGACCGGAGCTCCTACGAGCAGTACTTC.